Each of the 21 T cell receptor beta chains below was sequenced from the same sample in a study of blood T cells in healthy people across ages. It was with a sample-barcoded 5' primer and a J-beta primer mix that a second PCR of about 6 to 11 cycles was run. MiXCR, applied by TCRdb to the 5' RACE reads, yields one record per CDR3 protein. The data show 650,000 to 950,000 distinct CDR3 sequences, roughly 44% seen once. The sequenced sample was blood. Receptor source: a man aged 60-69 years in good health.

This clonotype was seen a handful of times. The chain couples TRBV6-5 to TRBJ2-1; TRBD1 matches 7 bases. V trimming: 4 bases; J trimming: 2 bases; junction bases outside the gene matches: 2. CDR3 length: 14 amino acids. Germline loops: CDR1 MNHEY, CDR2 SVGAGI. The CDR3, as DNA: TGTGCCAGCAGTTGGGACAGCCCCTACAATGAGCAGTTCTTC. It translates to CASSWDSPYNEQFF.

This chain joins TRBV3-1 and TRBJ1-2; tentative D call: TRBD1 (5 bases). Looked up from germline, CDR1 is LGHDT and CDR2 is YNNKEL (reference sequence). V was cut by 0 bases and J by 9 bases, with 14 bases left in between. The length of the CDR3 is 14 residues. The CDR3 DNA follows: TGTGCCAGCAGCCAAGAGGGGCTGGTCCTCAGCTACACCTTC. This encodes CASSQEGLVLSYTF. The full variable domain, its missing parts supplied by reference TRBV3-1 and TRBJ1-2, is DTAVSQTPKYLVTQMGNDKSIKCEQNLGHDTMYWYKQDSKKFLKIMFSYNNKELIINETVPNRFSPKSPDKAHLNLHINSLELGDSAVYFCASSQEGLVLSYTFGSGTRLTVV.

In this sample, this clonotype turned up a few times. The J gene is TRBJ1-2, the V gene TRBV7-9, with a tentative D call TRBD1 (5 bases). The germline CDR1 and CDR2 sequences are SEHNR and FQNEAQ (reference sequence). The ends were cut back, 4 bases at V and 3 bases at J, with 9 bases in the middle. The CDR3 is 13 amino acids. CDR3 protein: CASSCGGDYGYTF. The DNA for the CDR3 is TGTGCCAGCAGCTGCGGGGGAGACTATGGCTACACCTTC.

This chain connects TRBV2 to TRBJ2-2, with D unresolved. V lost 7 bases and J lost 2, with 11 bases in between. The CDR3 has 14 amino acids. Germline-derived CDR1 and CDR2 are SNHLY and FYNNEI. Written as DNA, the CDR3 is TGTGCCAGCAAAGTCCGATTCAACACCGGGGAGCTGTTTTTT. Protein product: CASKVRFNTGELFF.

This chain uses TRBV6-6 with TRBJ2-7; 7 bases match TRBD1. J gave up 2 bases and V 4 bases, and 8 bases lay outside the gene matches. Germline loops: CDR1 MNHNY, CDR2 SVGAGI (reference sequence). This CDR3 has 15 residues. The CDR3 nucleotides are TGTGCCAGCAGTTCAACGGACAGGAAGGCCTACGAGCAGTACTTC. Protein sequence: CASSSTDRKAYEQYF.

This sequence joins TRBV7-2 and TRBJ1-2; D perhaps matches TRBD1 (6 bases). V lost 5 bases and J 7 bases, leaving 23 bases between the germline ends. Germline CDR1 SGHTA, CDR2 FQGNSA. The CDR3 extends over 16 amino acids. CDR3 protein: CASSAIGQGRAFGYTF. CDR3 nucleotides: TGTGCCAGCAGCGCCATCGGGCAGGGGCGGGCTTTTGGCTACACCTTC.

This clonotype was seen a handful of times. The CDR3 region is CASSLEGGESYNSPLHF. CDR3 nucleotides: TGTGCCAGCAGCTTGGAGGGGGGTGAGTCCTATAATTCACCCCTCCACTTT. The rearrangement uses TRBV5-5 and TRBJ1-6, with a possible D match to TRBD1 (6 bases). The germline V gene encodes CDR1 SGHKS and CDR2 YYEKEE (reference sequence). This CDR3 has 17 amino acids. V gave up 0 bases and J gave up 1 base, with 11 bases separating them.

The V call is TRBV5-1, the J call TRBJ1-6; TRBD1 matches 8 bases. The germline gives CDR1 SGHRS, CDR2 YFSETQ. V lost 1 base to trimming and J lost 6 bases; unmatched junction nucleotides: 3. The CDR3 covers 15 residues. The CDR3 region has the DNA TGCGCCAGCAGCTTGCGGGGGACAGGTAATTCACCCCTCCACTTT. This gives the protein CASSLRGTGNSPLHF.

This chain joins TRBV10-3 and TRBJ1-1; D might be TRBD1 (5 bases). The CDR3 extends over 12 amino acids. Germline values: CDR1 ENHRY, CDR2 SYGVKD. Deletions cut 6 bases from V and 5 bases from J, with 10 bases between. Here the CDR3 reads CAISARDTEAFF. As DNA, the CDR3 is TGTGCCATCAGCGCCAGGGATACTGAAGCTTTCTTT.

This clonotype was detected ten times or more. The chain recombines TRBV11-2 with TRBJ2-7; TRBD2 matches 9 bases. The CDR3 spans 14 residues. Trimming at V came to 3 bases and at J to 5 bases, leaving 5 bases not matched to a gene. In germline, CDR1 is SGHAT, CDR2 FQNNGV. Here the CDR3 reads CASSFWRGGDEQYF. CDR3 coding DNA: TGTGCCAGCAGCTTTTGGCGGGGGGGTGACGAGCAGTACTTC.

The chain couples TRBV7-2 to TRBJ2-3; D is undetermined. The germline V gene has CDR1 SGHTA and CDR2 FQGNSA. This CDR3 region has 13 residues. Trimming pared 0 bases from V and 4 bases from J, leaving 5 bases between. CDR3 region: CASSLAGPDTQYF. The CDR3 DNA follows: TGTGCCAGCAGCTTAGCGGGTCCAGATACGCAGTATTTT.

The chain has TRBV27 and TRBJ2-1; 7 bases fit TRBD2. The germline CDR1 and CDR2 sequences are MNHEY and SMNVEV (reference sequence). The CDR3 length is 15 residues. Unmatched junction bases numbered 9, after V lost 2 bases and J lost 8 bases. CDR3 amino acids: CASSLVAGVAYEQFF. CDR3 DNA: TGTGCCAGCAGTTTAGTGGCGGGGGTGGCTTATGAGCAGTTCTTC.

This sequence joins TRBV28 and TRBJ1-1, with D tentatively TRBD1 (6 bases). Germline V lookup: CDR1 MDHEN, CDR2 SYDVKM. The V and J ends lost 5 bases and 4 bases respectively, with 20 bases between them. The CDR3 spans 16 residues. The CDR3 DNA sequence: TGTGCCAGCAGTCCCTTCTACCGGGGGCGCTTCACTGAAGCTTTCTTT. Translated, it gives CASSPFYRGRFTEAFF. The variable domain in full, completed from reference TRBV28 and TRBJ1-1, reads DVKVTQSSRYLVKRTGEKVFLECVQDMDHENMFWYRQDPGLGLRLIYFSYDVKMKEKGDIPEGYSVSREKKERFSLILESASTNQTSMYLCASSPFYRGRFTEAFFGQGTRLTVV.

The chain has TRBV11-1 and TRBJ2-5, with 9 bases lining up with TRBD2. V dropped 4 bases and J dropped 3; count of bases not matched to a gene: 12. The CDR3 loop spans 17 amino acids. Germline CDR1 reads SGHAT; CDR2 reads FQDESV (reference sequence). CDR3 sequence: CASSYLGVAGAKETQYF. In nucleotides, the CDR3 is TGTGCCAGCAGCTACCTCGGGGTAGCGGGGGCGAAAGAGACCCAGTACTTC.

Concerning this clonotype: The germline gene is not matched at one end of the junction; a read error may be the cause. J is TRBJ2-3 and V is TRBV7-2; 9 nucleotides agree with TRBD2. The CDR3 is 16 residues long. CDR1 and CDR2 (germline): SGHTA, FQGNSA. CDR3 amino acids: CASSLFSGGRADAQYF. The CDR3 nucleotides are TGTGCCAGCAGCTTATTTAGCGGGGGACGGGCAGATGCGCAGTATTTT.

The J gene is TRBJ2-1, the V gene TRBV12-3 or TRBV12-4; D is unclear. The CDR3 runs to 13 residues. Trimming pared 5 bases from V and 8 bases from J, leaving 13 bases between. CDR3 sequence: CASSALRTDEQFF. The DNA for the CDR3 is TGTGCCAGCAGTGCGCTCCGGACCGATGAGCAGTTCTTC.

The chain carries TRBV21-1 and TRBJ2-1. TRBV21-1 is a documented pseudogene. The length of the CDR3 is 16 residues. In nucleotides, the CDR3 is TGTGCCAGCCATCCCTATGTGGGTAGCTCCTACAATGAGCAGTTCTTC. Amino acid sequence: CASHPYVGSSYNEQFF.

The chain has TRBV6-1 and TRBJ2-4, with D tentatively TRBD1 (5 bases). Judging by the DNA end, TRBJ2-7 fits better; the J call may be wrong. From germline, CDR1 is MNHNS and CDR2 SASEGT. This CDR3 contains 15 residues. The CDR3 DNA reads TGTGCCAGCAGTGAAGCTGCAGGGCCTATTTGCGAGCAGTACTTC. It translates to CASSEAAGPICEQYF.

In the case of this clonotype: A much larger clone differs from this one at a single base, so this may be a read error. The chain employs TRBV20-1 and TRBJ2-3, with D uncertain. The length of the CDR3 is 14 residues. CDR1 is DFQATT and CDR2 is SNEGSKA in the germline V gene (reference sequence). V was shortened by 5 bases and J by 1 base, with 13 bases between the two germline ends. DNA of the CDR3: TGCAGTGCTCCCGACTTGCCTGGCACAGATACGCAGTATTTT. Protein: CSAPDLPGTDTQYF.

The chain has TRBV5-1 and TRBJ1-2; possibly TRBD1 for D (6 bases). The CDR3 runs 16 residues. The V end lost 4 bases, the J end lost 4 bases, and 20 bases lay between the germline ends. Germline V gene sequence: CDR1 SGHRS, CDR2 YFSETQ. DNA of the CDR3: TGCGCCAGCAGCATGGGGCCGGGACAACGGATCTATGGCTACACCTTC. Encoded protein: CASSMGPGQRIYGYTF.

A note on this clonotype: A read error is possible here, since a much larger clone lies one base away. V usage is TRBV12-3 or TRBV12-4 and J usage is TRBJ2-3; 8 bases fit TRBD2. Unmatched junction bases numbered 10, after V lost 4 bases and J lost 10 bases. The CDR3 has 14 residues. CDR3 in amino acids: CASSCRAGADAQYF. CDR3 nucleotides: TGTGCCAGCAGTTGCAGAGCGGGGGCGGATGCGCAGTATTTT.